This T cell receptor (beta chain) emerged from a study of T cell repertoires in ileal Crohn's disease. Findings and caveats of the study: Clonality above 26.8% at surgery always came with endoscopic recurrence.

Eligibility required adulthood, ileal or ileocolonic Crohn's disease and indicated ileocolonic resection. This clone was counted only a few times. Antigen: not known. Repertoires were generated with immunoSEQ multiplex PCR, while TCRdb's copy carries only in-frame clones and drops some. The sample records about 11,000 clones, around 76% being singletons. After removal of 6 bases from V and 6 bases from J, the junction contained 7 bases not matched to a gene. This CDR3 is 13 amino acids long. Germline values: CDR1 MDHEN, CDR2 SYDVKM. The sequence was obtained from an adult with Crohn's disease. This rearrangement joins TRBV28 to TRBJ1-2, with 7 bases that match TRBD1. The specimen sequenced was ileal tissue. In nucleotides, the CDR3 is TGTGCCAGCAGAACGACACAGGGGAATGGCTACACCTTC. It encodes CASRTTQGNGYTF.